The present T cell receptor beta chain was sequenced within a study of radiation and T cells in renal cell carcinoma. With 5 bases clipped from V and 6 bases from J, the junction kept 2 bases outside the gene matches. CDR3 length: 12 amino acids. Germline CDR1 PRHDT, CDR2 FYEKMQ (reference sequence). As to time point: blood 4 weeks post-SBRT, at nephrectomy. Indicated treatment: 15 Gy SBRT to primary tumor, nephrectomy 4 weeks later. Nephrectomy followed 15 Gy stereotactic body radiation by 4 weeks. After SBRT, blood was collected at 2 and 4 weeks, plus baseline. The patient's renal cell carcinoma had clear cell pathology. Only in-frame clones appear in the TCRdb table, and some are missing; sequencing was by immunoSEQ multiplex PCR. Of 130,000 to 150,000 clones in the sample, 75% to 90% were seen once.

The source was blood, collected from a patient whose treatment included radiotherapy and nephrectomy. The genes are TRBV13 and TRBJ1-2; 8 nucleotides align to TRBD1. This receptor was taken from a woman aged 50 to 65 with renal cell carcinoma. In nucleotides, the CDR3 is TGTGCCAGCAGCAAACAGGGGGATGGCTACACCTTC. This sequence encodes CASSKQGDGYTF.